These 24 T cell receptor beta chains were all obtained from the same sample, sequenced in a study of OX40 agonist ivuxolimab in advanced cancers. Assay: immunoSEQ multiplex PCR; the TCRdb copy retains only in-frame clones and omits some. The sample holds 90,000 to 100,000 clones, 70% to 90% seen once. Here the sequenced sample was CD4+ or CD8+ T cells sorted from blood, taken in a trial of the OX40 agonist ivuxolimab. The receptors were sampled from an adult with an advanced solid tumor such as melanoma, head and neck, liver or kidney cancer.

The chain has TRBV2 and TRBJ2-6; unclear D gene. This CDR3 is built from 16 residues. Looked up from germline, CDR1 is SNHLY and CDR2 is FYNNEI. V gave up 7 bases and J gave up 0 bases, with 13 bases separating them. The CDR3 loop reads CASNKATLSGANVLTF. Written as DNA, the CDR3 is TGTGCCAGCAATAAGGCAACTCTCTCTGGGGCCAACGTCCTGACTTTC.

DNA for the CDR3: TGTGCCAGCAGCGTAGGTGACGACCTAAACGGCTACACCTTC. Translated, it gives CASSVGDDLNGYTF. The chain joins TRBV9 to TRBJ1-2, with D uncertain. Germline CDR1 SGDLS, CDR2 YYNGEE. This CDR3 region has 14 residues. V shed 0 bases and J shed 8 bases, with 14 bases lying between them.

The rearrangement links TRBV10-2 to TRBJ2-3; 10 bases line up with TRBD1. CDR1 and CDR2 from the germline V gene are WSHSY and SAAADI. The CDR3 is 15 residues long. V trimming: 8 bases; J trimming: 1 base; junction bases outside the gene matches: 6. The CDR3: CASLSGTGGTDTQYF. The CDR3 DNA follows: TGCGCCAGCTTATCCGGGACAGGGGGCACAGATACGCAGTATTTT.

This chain connects TRBV29-1 to TRBJ2-3; TRBD2 matches 9 bases. V dropped 3 bases and J dropped 4; count of bases not matched to a gene: 8. This CDR3 spans 15 amino acids. In germline, CDR1 is SQVTM, CDR2 ANQGSEA. The CDR3 sequence is CSVDSGGRVSDTQYF. The CDR3, as DNA: TGCAGCGTTGATTCGGGCGGGAGGGTTTCAGATACGCAGTATTTT.

The chain uses TRBV28 and TRBJ1-3, with no clear D. The germline gives CDR1 MDHEN, CDR2 SYDVKM. Trimming removed 2 bases from V and 4 bases from J, with 9 bases in between. CDR3 length equals 14 residues. The CDR3 nucleotides are TGTGCCAGCAGTTTAAACGGCCTAGGAAACACCATATATTTT. The encoded protein is CASSLNGLGNTIYF.

The chain carries TRBV7-9 and TRBJ1-2; D gene uncertain. The germline V and J ends were trimmed by 3 bases and 8 bases, with 19 bases remaining between them. Germline-derived CDR1 and CDR2 are SEHNR and FQNEAQ (reference sequence). The CDR3 covers 15 residues. CDR3 protein: CASSLILPGYHGYTF. CDR3 DNA sequence: TGTGCCAGCAGCTTGATTTTGCCGGGTTATCACGGCTACACCTTC.

Concerning this clone itself: The germline gene is not matched at one end of the junction; a read error may be the cause. The rearrangement links TRBV7-2 to TRBJ2-1; 13 bases align to TRBD2. The CDR3 sequence is 17 residues long. CDR1 SGHTA and CDR2 FQGNSA come from the germline V gene. The CDR3 DNA is TGTGCCAGCAGCCTAGCGCCGGGACTAGCGGGATACAATGAGCAGTTCTTC. Protein: CASSLAPGLAGYNEQFF.

The chain is built from TRBV2 and TRBJ2-5; D is undetermined. Germline CDR1 is SNHLY and CDR2 is FYNNEI. Trimming left V 1 base short and J 6 bases short, with 0 bases between. The CDR3 consists of 10 residues. CDR3 sequence reads: CASSEETQYF. CDR3 sequence (DNA): TGTGCCAGCAGTGAAGAGACCCAGTACTTC.

The chain employs TRBV19 and TRBJ2-1; D ambiguous. This CDR3 has 15 amino acids. V was trimmed by 3 bases and J by 2 bases, leaving 11 bases between them. Germline loops: CDR1 LNHDA, CDR2 SQIVND (reference sequence). The chain's CDR3 is CASSIGIPPYNEQFF. The DNA for the CDR3 is TGTGCCAGTAGTATTGGGATCCCTCCCTACAATGAGCAGTTCTTC.

The V gene is TRBV27, the J gene TRBJ2-1; D gene ambiguous. Germline CDR1 is MNHEY and CDR2 is SMNVEV (reference sequence). CDR3 length: 14 amino acids. V was trimmed by 1 base and J by 7 bases, leaving 11 bases between them. The CDR3 is CASSLYQVGNEQFF. The DNA for the CDR3 is TGTGCCAGCAGTTTATATCAGGTCGGGAATGAGCAGTTCTTC.

This rearrangement joins TRBV28 to TRBJ2-3, with 10 positions matching TRBD1. The germline V gene encodes CDR1 MDHEN and CDR2 SYDVKM. The V segment lost 7 bases and the J segment 4 bases; nucleotides outside the gene matches: 5. The CDR3 loop spans 14 amino acids. The CDR3 coding sequence is TGTGCCAGCATTGACAGGGGGCGGTCAGATACGCAGTATTTT. This sequence encodes CASIDRGRSDTQYF.

The gene calls are TRBV28 and TRBJ2-5; D perhaps matches TRBD1 (5 bases). Looked up from germline, CDR1 is MDHEN and CDR2 is SYDVKM. This CDR3 is 13 amino acids long. The V gene lost 8 bases and the J gene lost 5 bases, with 15 bases spanning the gap. DNA for the CDR3: TGTGCCAGCGGAAAAGGGGCGCGGGAGACCCAGTACTTC. Its translation: CASGKGARETQYF.

The chain links TRBV2 to TRBJ2-7; the D call may be TRBD1 or TRBD2 (7 bases each). The CDR3 spans 14 residues. Looked up from germline, CDR1 is SNHLY and CDR2 is FYNNEI. Trimming cost V 5 bases and J 4 bases, with 15 bases left between them. The DNA of the CDR3 is TGTGCCAGCAGTATCCAGGGGGGGCCTTACGAGCAGTACGTC. It is translated as CASSIQGGPYEQYV.

The chain employs TRBV12-2 and TRBJ2-5; the table assigns TRBD2, which was not confirmed against the DNA. TRBV12-2 is an annotated pseudogene. This CDR3 comprises 13 residues. The CDR3 sequence: CASRLTSRETQYF. The CDR3 bases are TGTGCAAGTCGCTTAACTAGCAGGGAGACCCAGTACTTC.

This chain connects TRBV19 to TRBJ1-1; D possibly corresponds to TRBD1 (5 bases). The V and J ends lost 7 bases and 3 bases respectively, with 12 bases between them. This CDR3 is 13 amino acids long. The V gene's germline CDR1 is LNHDA and CDR2 SQIVND (reference sequence). This CDR3 reads CASKKGRDTEAFF. The CDR3 coding sequence is TGTGCCAGTAAGAAGGGCAGGGACACTGAAGCTTTCTTT.

This clone occurred once. The CDR3 loop reads CASSLAWTNTGELFF. In DNA form, the CDR3 reads TGCGCCAGCAGCTTAGCTTGGACTAACACCGGGGAGCTGTTTTTT. The rearrangement uses TRBV5-1 and TRBJ2-2, with a tentative D call TRBD2 (5 bases). The V gene's germline CDR1 is SGHRS and CDR2 YFSETQ. The CDR3 covers 15 residues. Trimming stripped 2 bases from V and 2 bases from J, with 10 bases between.

The chain recombines TRBV6-5 with TRBJ1-2; D unresolved. This CDR3 comprises 13 residues. V was clipped by 2 bases and J by 4 bases, with 8 bases between them. Germline CDR1 is MNHEY and CDR2 is SVGAGI. CDR3 protein: CASSYPGSYGYTF. DNA for the CDR3: TGTGCCAGCAGTTACCCGGGGAGCTATGGCTACACCTTC.

The chain links TRBV6-1 to TRBJ1-2; no firm D call. CDR3 length: 14 residues. The V gene lost 6 bases and the J gene lost 4 bases, with 15 bases spanning the gap. Germline CDR1 is MNHNS and CDR2 is SASEGT. DNA for the CDR3: TGTGCCAGCAGGCCGATGACGGTACGCTATGGCTACACCTTC. This gives the protein CASRPMTVRYGYTF.

The chain employs TRBV2 and TRBJ1-5, with unresolved D. CDR3 length equals 13 residues. From germline, CDR1 is SNHLY and CDR2 FYNNEI. With 4 bases removed from V and 6 bases from J, the gap between germline ends came to 10 bases. DNA of the CDR3: TGTGCCAGCAGTGGACAACTTGGTCAGCCCCAGCATTTT. Translation gives CASSGQLGQPQHF. Filled out from reference TRBV2 and TRBJ1-5, the complete variable domain reads EPEVTQTPSHQVTQMGQEVILRCVPISNHLYFYWYRQILGQKVEFLVSFYNNEISEKSEIFDDQFSVERPDGSNFTLKIRSTKLEDSAMYFCASSGQLGQPQHFGDGTRLSIL.

The chain uses TRBV6-5 and TRBJ1-5; D ambiguous. The V gene lost 6 bases and the J gene lost 0 bases, with 6 bases spanning the gap. The CDR3 totals 13 residues. The germline V gene encodes CDR1 MNHEY and CDR2 SVGAGI. The CDR3 here is CASRGSSNQPQHF. The CDR3 coding sequence is TGTGCCAGCAGGGGGTCTAGCAATCAGCCCCAGCATTTT.

The rearrangement joins TRBV4-1 to TRBJ2-6, with 8 positions matching TRBD2. There are 18 residues in the CDR3. V was clipped by 5 bases and J by 0 bases; unmatched bases: 9. Germline V gives CDR1 MGHRA, CDR2 YSYEKL. CDR3 amino acids: CASSTREGPGSGANVLTF. CDR3 DNA: TGCGCCAGCAGCACTCGGGAGGGCCCGGGCTCTGGGGCCAACGTCCTGACTTTC.

The chain is built from TRBV28 and TRBJ2-1; TRBD1 matches at 7 bases. Losses at the gene ends were 5 bases for V and 3 bases for J; bases not matched to a gene: 7. CDR3 length equals 15 residues. Germline CDR1 is MDHEN and CDR2 is SYDVKM. This chain's CDR3 is CASSPAGTDYNEQFF. CDR3 sequence (DNA): TGTGCCAGCAGTCCAGCCGGGACAGACTACAATGAGCAGTTCTTC. The variable domain in full, with the rest retrieved from reference TRBV28 and TRBJ2-1, is DVKVTQSSRYLVKRTGEKVFLECVQDMDHENMFWYRQDPGLGLRLIYFSYDVKMKEKGDIPEGYSVSREKKERFSLILESASTNQTSMYLCASSPAGTDYNEQFFGPGTRLTVL.

V is TRBV21-1 and J is TRBJ2-7; the table's D call of TRBD2 was not tested on the DNA. TRBV21-1 is marked as a pseudogene. The CDR3 is made up of 12 amino acids. CDR3 residues: CASSTESDEQYV. The CDR3 nucleotides read TGTGCCAGCAGCACTGAGAGCGACGAGCAGTACGTC.

J is TRBJ2-1 and V is TRBV10-3, with D unresolved. The ends were cut back, 5 bases at V and 5 bases at J, with 13 bases in the middle. From germline, CDR1 is ENHRY and CDR2 SYGVKD. CDR3 length equals 14 residues. This chain's CDR3 is CAISSRTGDNEQFF. The CDR3 DNA is TGTGCCATCAGTTCAAGGACCGGAGACAATGAGCAGTTCTTC.